This T cell receptor beta chain appears in the sequencing data of a study of CD8 T cells in Susac syndrome. General study points: The relatively small number of individuals in the TCR sequencing and HLA analysis was acknowledged by the study.

Trimming pared 2 bases from V and 5 bases from J, leaving 18 bases between. This CDR3 is built from 16 residues. CDR1 SEHNR and CDR2 FQNEAQ come from the germline V gene (reference sequence). Comment on this clonotype: Its antigen remains unknown.

Reverse transcription of roughly 0.5 to 1 ug RNA was performed with random hexamers. A multiplex approach, immunoSEQ multiplex PCR, amplified TCR beta CDR3 across 54 Vbeta and 13 Jbeta. TCRdb analysed the immunoSEQ multiplex PCR reads with MiXCR anew, one entry per CDR3 protein. The table lists under 85,000 distinct CDR3 sequences, approximately 96% of them singletons. High-throughput TCR beta sequencing covered peripheral CD8+ and CD4+ T cells. The CD8+ and CD4+ T cells were isolated magnetically using a negative isolation approach, whereas the TEMRA cells were enriched by FACS. The clonotype originates from a human donor with multiple sclerosis. The chain joins TRBV7-9 to TRBJ2-5, with D perhaps matching TRBD1 or TRBD2 (5 bases each). Sequenced material: CD8+ T cells from PBMCs. The CDR3 DNA sequence: TGTGCCAGCAGCTTATTGGCAGCATGGTGGGGGGAGACCCAGTACTTC. Encoded protein: CASSLLAAWWGETQYF.